These 11 T cell receptor beta chains originate from one sample sequenced in a study of cytomegalovirus exposure and HLA in healthy donors. PCR amplification relied on 60 Vbeta primers (plus 13 Jbeta primers). The protocol was immunoSEQ multiplex PCR, while the TCRdb copy is restricted to in-frame clones and leaves out a portion. The sample comprises about 100,000 clones, 75% of which are singletons, and roughly a tenth rests with the top ten. Input material: PBMCs. These receptors were collected from a man aged 50-60 years in good health and CMV-seronegative.

The chain couples TRBV6-1 to TRBJ1-2; the D is unclear. The V and J ends lost 4 bases and 0 bases respectively, with 9 bases between them. The CDR3 length is 14 residues. The germline V gene encodes CDR1 MNHNS and CDR2 SASEGT. CDR3: CASSADGTNYGYTF. CDR3 nucleotide sequence: TGTGCCAGCAGTGCCGACGGGACTAACTATGGCTACACCTTC.

The chain is built from TRBV5-1 and TRBJ2-5, with 10 bases aligning to TRBD2. Germline loops: CDR1 SGHRS, CDR2 YFSETQ. Trimming cost V 2 bases and J 4 bases; bases outside gene matches: 5. The length of the CDR3 is 15 residues. CDR3 bases: TGCGCCAGCAGCTTAAGCGGGGGGGCCGGAGAGACCCAGTACTTC. It specifies CASSLSGGAGETQYF.

The chain is built from TRBV5-6 and TRBJ1-2, with TRBD1 as a possible D gene (6 bases). This CDR3 is built from 15 residues. Trimming shortened V by 0 bases and J by 4 bases, and 13 bases separated the two germline ends. CDR1 and CDR2 from the germline V gene are SGHDT and YYEEEE. CDR3 sequence (DNA): TGTGCCAGCAGCTTGGTCGAGACAGGCGGCTATGGCTACACCTTC. Translation: CASSLVETGGYGYTF. Together with reference TRBV5-6 and TRBJ1-2, the CDR3 gives the full variable domain: DAGVTQSPTHLIKTRGQQVTLRCSPKSGHDTVSWYQQALGQGPQFIFQYYEEEERQRGNFPDRFSGHQFPNYSSELNVNALLLGDSALYLCASSLVETGGYGYTFGSGTRLTVV.

The chain links TRBV5-1 to TRBJ2-1, with 8 bases fitting TRBD2. The junction had 7 bases not matched to a gene; V was cut back by 1 base and J by 7 bases. This CDR3 is 15 amino acids long. The germline V gene has CDR1 SGHRS and CDR2 YFSETQ. DNA of the CDR3: TGCGCCAGCAGCTTGACGAGCGGGGGTCTGAATGAGCAGTTCTTC. It translates to CASSLTSGGLNEQFF.

This clone was seen a few times. CDR3 region: CASGTLSNQPQHF. The CDR3, as DNA: TGTGCCAGCGGGACACTTAGCAATCAGCCCCAGCATTTT. The chain uses TRBV6-5 and TRBJ1-5; D perhaps matches TRBD1 (6 bases). Germline-derived CDR1 and CDR2 are MNHEY and SVGAGI. Trimming left V 8 bases short and J 0 bases short, with 8 bases between. The CDR3 extends over 13 amino acids.

The gene calls are TRBV11-2 and TRBJ2-7; D possibly corresponds to TRBD1 (5 bases). V was shortened by 5 bases and J by 0 bases, with 14 bases between the two germline ends. This CDR3 contains 15 residues. The germline CDR1 and CDR2 sequences are SGHAT and FQNNGV. CDR3 bases: TGTGCCAGCAGCCAAGGGGCCAGTAGCTCCTACGAGCAGTACTTC. Its translation: CASSQGASSSYEQYF.

The chain couples TRBV10-2 to TRBJ1-6, with D possibly TRBD1 on 6 matching bases. Germline loops: CDR1 WSHSY, CDR2 SAAADI. The CDR3 spans 13 residues. Trimming removed 7 bases at V and 8 bases at J, with 12 bases between. The CDR3 loop reads CASNMAGDSPLHF. CDR3 nucleotide sequence: TGCGCCAGCAATATGGCAGGGGATTCACCCCTCCACTTT.

V usage is TRBV19 and J usage is TRBJ1-5, with D unclear. The CDR3 runs 13 residues. Trimming removed 4 bases at V and 4 bases at J, with 8 bases between. Germline values: CDR1 LNHDA, CDR2 SQIVND (reference sequence). The CDR3 DNA reads TGTGCCAGTAGTAGAGCAGGAAATCAGCCCCAGCATTTT. Translating gives CASSRAGNQPQHF.

This clone came up once. This rearrangement joins TRBV6-1 to TRBJ2-2; the D gene is possibly TRBD2 (7 bases). Trimming removed 4 bases from V and 4 bases from J, with 10 bases in between. Germline loops: CDR1 MNHNS, CDR2 SASEGT. The CDR3 has 14 amino acids. DNA of the CDR3: TGTGCCAGCAGTGTGGGGGGGGCCACCGGGGAGCTGTTTTTT. It is translated as CASSVGGATGELFF.

This clone has only a few counts. The chain uses TRBV5-1 and TRBJ2-5, with 7 positions matching TRBD2. Germline V gives CDR1 SGHRS, CDR2 YFSETQ. The V gene end was trimmed by 1 base and the J gene end by 5 bases; junction bases not matched to a gene: 8. CDR3 length equals 15 residues. The CDR3 region is CASSLLAGVGETQYF. CDR3 sequence (DNA): TGCGCCAGCAGCTTGCTGGCGGGAGTCGGGGAGACCCAGTACTTC.

This clone appeared once. The chain is built from TRBV13 and TRBJ1-1, with unresolved D. Trimming left V 3 bases short and J 5 bases short, with 13 bases between. In germline, CDR1 is PRHDT, CDR2 FYEKMQ (reference sequence). This CDR3 has 14 residues. In nucleotides, the CDR3 is TGTGCCAGCAGCTTTCCAACGACGGGAACTGAAGCTTTCTTT. It translates to CASSFPTTGTEAFF.